The present T cell receptor (beta chain) was sequenced within a study of blood T cells in healthy people across ages (dated by TCRdb to 2015 to 2017). For the wider study: In model experiments, template switching captured about one uniquely barcoded TCR beta cDNA molecule for every two T cells. Age-related changes in TCR beta repertoire diversity were measured in the study by deep sequencing normalized with unique cDNA molecular identifiers. The donors were divided into four age groups: young (average approximately 16 years), middle-aged (approximately 42), aged (approximately 62) and long-lived (nearly 85). For two donors (one aged 18 to 30 and one aged 80 or older), the study analyzed two additional independent replicas of 1 million unique cDNA reads from the same blood draw.

From the cysteine up to the phenylalanine, the CDR3 has a length of 14 residues. The sequence is cut down to CDR3 DNA, 42 bases in frame from base 1. CDR1 and CDR2, per the germline V gene, are MNHEY and SVGEGT. At the junction V is shortened by 2 bases and J by 14 bases, with 18 bases in between. Summary of the overall study and its limitations: Compared with the aged group, the long-lived group had more naive CD4+ T cells, fewer expanded clones and increased TCR diversity, a pattern suggesting age selection. Because the CMV infection status of the donors was unknown, age-related changes in expanded clonotypes may potentially have been confounded. As age increased, observed TCR beta diversity per million T cells dropped in a roughly linear way, and a significant reduction was already evident by age about 40. Because profiling used bulk unsorted PBMCs, naive and antigen-experienced compartments could not be compared conclusively. The percentage of naive T cells measured by flow cytometry correlated strongly with observed TCR beta diversity. Estimates of total diversity based on one million sequenced T cells were regarded as lower bounds and as underestimates.

The library was built by means of 5' RACE. This sample was sequenced with an Illumina HiSeq 2500. The second PCR ran for roughly 7 to 12 cycles and used a J-beta primer mix along with a sample-barcoded 5' primer. A unique molecular identifier was introduced onto each TCR beta cDNA molecule by a template-switch 5' adaptor carrying 12 random nucleotides. At least 3 million CDR3-containing paired-end reads were obtained from each sample. All of the RNA was converted into first-strand cDNA using the Mint cDNA synthesis kit, with a TRBC-specific oligonucleotide serving as the primer. Following uracil-DNA glycosylase treatment, all cDNA underwent a first 18-cycle PCR with the universal primers M1SS and BC2_uni_R. Concerning the study's data processing: For normalization, 1 million high-quality reads, each with a distinct molecular identifier, were randomly selected from each sample. Instead of being binned into consensus sequences, reads that shared molecular identifiers were thrown out. MiTCR, with a Q25 quality threshold and the strictest error-elimination algorithm, was used for CDR3 identification, clonotype clustering and error correction. A nonparametric unseen species model with Euler transformation was used to estimate a lower bound on total TCR beta diversity. TCRdb reworked the public reads: Q25 trimming with fastp, MiXCR clone assembly, productive beta chains retained. Rows merge per CDR3 protein into single entries with the most common DNA and genes. TCRdb's processing, not the authors' own work, is the source of the V and J calls. The sample contains roughly 1,100,000 distinct CDR3 sequences, around 27% of them found a single time. Around 0.75% of the sample belongs to the ten largest clones.

Note on this clonotype: Its antigen specificity is not known. One base away there is no much larger clone; base qualities are not given.

Systemically healthy Caucasian individuals from Russia, approximately 39 in total and aged roughly 6 to 100 years, were included as donors. Each donor gave ten milliliters of peripheral blood, drawn into EDTA-treated Vacutainer tubes. PBMCs were isolated by Ficoll-Paque density-gradient centrifugation, with at least 7 million obtained per sample. Trizol reagent was used to extract total RNA from PBMCs, with at least 5.5 micrograms per sample. The percentages of naive CD45RAhigh/CD27high T cells were determined by flow cytometry on a PBMC aliquot from every donor. The same sample was also used in a study of T cells of mothers and their children. As the second study states: The donors were nine systemically healthy Caucasian individuals, made up of three mothers and their six children. cDNA synthesis consumed the entire amount of extracted RNA, loaded at around 1.5 ug RNA in each 15 ul reaction. In the second PCR, sample barcodes and 2-4 random nucleotides were introduced via the M1S primer. Over 8 million TCR beta CDR3 reads came from each mother, compared with approximately 3.1 million reads from each child. TCR recombination output is similarly shaped by thymic selection in related and unrelated pairs, with a minor effect exerted by inherited differences. Related mother-child pairs always showed normalized repertoire overlap that was slightly higher than in unrelated mother-child pairs, though the difference was never significant. No persistent microchimeric T cell clones were found, with a detection sensitivity of 85 to 100 clones per million clonotypes. Deep NGS was used in the study to compare the TCR beta repertoires of mothers and children and to look for features that separate related mother-child pairs from unrelated individuals. On average, the children were around 11 +/- 4 years old, while the mothers were approximately 41 +/- 4 years old. Libraries were sequenced on Illumina HiSeq 2000 with 100+100 nt paired-end reads after adapter ligation with NEBNext reagents. To prevent cross-contamination, the mother and child libraries were prepared a month apart and were sequenced in separate runs. Each donor had between roughly 450,000 and 2,300,000 distinct TCR beta clonotypes identified. Naive TCR beta clonotypes were estimated from low-frequency clonotypes matched to each donor's FACS-determined naive share, without sorting.

The clonotype originates from a girl aged 2 to 9 in good health. The sequencing input was blood. In this chain, TRBV6-2 or TRBV6-3 is recombined with TRBJ1-4; there is no confident call for the D gene. The CDR3 is CASSYGSVEVLLFF. At the DNA level, the sequence is TGTGCCAGCAGTTACGGGTCGGTCGAGGTGTTGCTGTTTTTT.